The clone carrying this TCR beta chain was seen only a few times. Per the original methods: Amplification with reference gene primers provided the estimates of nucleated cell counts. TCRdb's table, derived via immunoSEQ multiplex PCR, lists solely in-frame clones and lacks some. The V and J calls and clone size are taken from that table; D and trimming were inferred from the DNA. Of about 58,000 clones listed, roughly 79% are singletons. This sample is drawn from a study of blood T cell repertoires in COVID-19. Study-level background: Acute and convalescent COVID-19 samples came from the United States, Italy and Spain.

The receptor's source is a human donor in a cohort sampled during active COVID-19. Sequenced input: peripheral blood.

CDR3 nucleotides: TGTGCCAGCAGCCTCGGGACTAGCGATTACAATGAGCAGTTCTTC. Translating it yields CASSLGTSDYNEQFF. The chain joins TRBV7-9 to TRBJ2-1, with 10 bases fitting TRBD2. The CDR3 sequence is 15 residues long. V dropped 5 bases and J dropped 4; count of bases not matched to a gene: 5. Germline V CDR1 and CDR2: SEHNR, FQNEAQ (reference sequence).